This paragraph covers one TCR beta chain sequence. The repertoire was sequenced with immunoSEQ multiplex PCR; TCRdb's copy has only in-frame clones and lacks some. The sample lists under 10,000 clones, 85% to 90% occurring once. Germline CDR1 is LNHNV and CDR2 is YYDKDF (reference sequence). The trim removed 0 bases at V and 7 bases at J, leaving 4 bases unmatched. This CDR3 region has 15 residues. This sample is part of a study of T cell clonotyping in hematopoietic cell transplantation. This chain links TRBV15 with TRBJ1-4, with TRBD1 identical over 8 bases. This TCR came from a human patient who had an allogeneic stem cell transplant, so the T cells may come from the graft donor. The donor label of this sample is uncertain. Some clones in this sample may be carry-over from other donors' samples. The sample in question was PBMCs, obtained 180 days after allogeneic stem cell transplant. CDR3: CATSRERTGREKLFF. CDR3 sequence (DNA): TGTGCCACCAGCAGAGAACGGACAGGGCGTGAAAAACTGTTTTTT.